Shown below are 10 T cell receptor beta chains from a single sample sequenced in a study of cytomegalovirus exposure and HLA in healthy donors. The primer mix had 60 Vbeta and 13 Jbeta primers. Some clones are missing from TCRdb's copy, which holds only in-frame ones; the method was immunoSEQ multiplex PCR. The data contain 150,000 to 250,000 clones, 65% to 90% of them singletons. The sample consisted of PBMCs. The receptors originated from a woman between 50 and 59 years old in good health and CMV-seronegative.

This sequence joins TRBV28 and TRBJ2-5; 8 nucleotides line up with TRBD1. The CDR3 sequence is 15 residues long. Germline V gene lookup returns CDR1 MDHEN and CDR2 SYDVKM. The V segment lost 6 bases and the J segment 1 base; nucleotides outside the gene matches: 7. CDR3 nucleotide sequence: TGTGCCAGCAGCGCAGGGGGCGACCTCCAAGAGACCCAGTACTTC. Its protein is CASSAGGDLQETQYF.

V usage is TRBV28 and J usage is TRBJ2-7; D may be TRBD2 (6 bases). The CDR3 loop spans 14 amino acids. Germline-derived CDR1 and CDR2 are MDHEN and SYDVKM. Trimming pared 9 bases from V and 1 base from J, leaving 16 bases between. As DNA, the CDR3 is TGTGCCAGTAACCGGGGTGGGGGGTCCTACGAGCAGTACTTC. Residues: CASNRGGGSYEQYF.

The J gene is TRBJ2-7, the V gene TRBV13; TRBD2 matches at 10 bases. V lost 3 bases to trimming and J lost 3 bases; unmatched junction nucleotides: 5. The germline V gene encodes CDR1 PRHDT and CDR2 FYEKMQ (reference sequence). The CDR3 has 15 residues. CDR3 nucleotide sequence: TGTGCCAGCAGCTTTTTACTAGCGGGAAACTACGAGCAGTACTTC. It translates to CASSFLLAGNYEQYF.

This clone was recorded once. V is TRBV5-1 and J is TRBJ2-5, with D possibly TRBD1 on 6 matching bases. V shed 7 bases and J shed 2 bases, with 12 bases lying between them. CDR3 length equals 13 residues. Germline CDR1 reads SGHRS; CDR2 reads YFSETQ. The DNA of the CDR3 is TGCGCCAGCTCGCCCCAGGGGCAAGAGACCCAGTACTTC. Translation: CASSPQGQETQYF.

V usage is TRBV28 and J usage is TRBJ1-1, with D unclear. The CDR3 contains 16 residues. V was cut by 6 bases and J by 2 bases, with 19 bases left in between. Germline V gene lookup returns CDR1 MDHEN and CDR2 SYDVKM. The CDR3 loop reads CASSLAERMSNTEAFF. The CDR3 DNA reads as TGTGCCAGCAGCCTGGCGGAGAGGATGAGCAACACTGAAGCTTTCTTT.

V and J are TRBV7-8 and TRBJ2-1, with D possibly being TRBD1 (6 bases). This CDR3 is built from 13 residues. V was cut by 4 bases and J by 10 bases, with 14 bases left in between. From germline, CDR1 is SGHVS and CDR2 FQNEAQ. CDR3 region: CASSSNRDREQFF. CDR3 in DNA: TGTGCCAGCAGCTCAAACAGGGATCGGGAGCAGTTCTTC.

This clone was seen just once. The junction shows a germline mismatch at one end, possibly a read error. This sequence joins TRBV7-9 and TRBJ1-5; 10 bases align to TRBD1. Germline CDR1 reads SEHNR; CDR2 reads FQNEAQ (reference sequence). This CDR3 is built from 15 residues. This CDR3 reads CSSSPTGGSNQPQHF. The CDR3 DNA reads TGTTCCAGCAGCCCGACAGGGGGCAGCAATCAGCCCCAGCATTTT.

The DNA of the CDR3 is TGTGCCAGCAGTTTCGGCATTAGCGGAGATACGCAGTATTTT. The encoded protein is CASSFGISGDTQYF. This rearrangement joins TRBV6-5 to TRBJ2-3; D possibly corresponds to TRBD2 (6 bases). The CDR3 covers 14 residues. Germline lookup yields CDR1 MNHEY and CDR2 SVGAGI. Trimming left V 4 bases short and J 5 bases short, with 13 bases between.

The chain has TRBV28 and TRBJ2-1; no definite D call. Trimming took off 3 bases at V and 3 bases at J, with 15 bases between the two ends. Germline V gene sequence: CDR1 MDHEN, CDR2 SYDVKM. The CDR3 spans 16 residues. The CDR3 region is CASSLGRVSVYNEQFF. CDR3 DNA sequence: TGTGCCAGCAGTTTGGGCCGAGTCAGTGTCTACAATGAGCAGTTCTTC.

The chain joins TRBV19 to TRBJ2-2; 11 positions match TRBD2. CDR3 length equals 17 residues. V lost 5 bases to trimming and J lost 9 bases; unmatched junction nucleotides: 14. Germline-derived CDR1 and CDR2 are LNHDA and SQIVND (reference sequence). The CDR3 bases are TGTGCCAGTAGTCTGTACGGGACTAGCGGCTTTCACCGGGAGCTGTTTTTT. Protein sequence: CASSLYGTSGFHRELFF.